This T cell receptor (beta chain) was retrieved from a study of TIL therapy for anti-PD-1-resistant metastatic lung cancer. Overall study findings and caveats: TIL clonotype persistence in blood showed no apparent association with response. Patients were highly selected, enriched for treatment-naive, never-smoker and oncogene-addicted cases.

The libraries were made with immunoSEQ v3. Data came from immunoSEQ multiplex PCR; TCRdb stores just in-frame clones and leaves some out. The data contain some 57,000 clones, around 86% of them singletons. In the case of this clone: Its antigen is currently unknown.

Time point given: pre-treatment sample, taken before nivolumab and TIL therapy. Germline V CDR1 and CDR2: MNHEY, SMNVEV (reference sequence). This CDR3 region has 13 residues. Between the trimmed V and J ends, which lost 2 bases and 6 bases, there was a span of 8 bases. The source is a person between 25 and 80 years old with non-small cell lung cancer. This chain connects TRBV27 to TRBJ2-1; D remains ambiguous. This material consisted of blood, taken at baseline. CDR3 bases: TGTGCCAGCAGTTTAGGGTGGTTCAATGAGCAGTTCTTC. Translated: CASSLGWFNEQFF.